This TCR beta chain was sequenced during a study of blood T cell repertoires in COVID-19. This table comes from immunoSEQ multiplex PCR, and its TCRdb copy is limited to in-frame clones, with some not included. This sample has about 220,000 clones, with more than 80% found just once. Adults between roughly 18 and 100 years of age took part from about two dozen US areas. This clone was detected only once. J lost 4 bases, V lost 8 bases, and 6 bases had no gene match. CDR3 length: 14 residues. In germline, CDR1 is SNHLY, CDR2 FYNNEI. The chain links TRBV2 to TRBJ2-7, with 12 positions matching TRBD2. Sequenced input: PBMCs or T cells enriched from blood (not recorded which). This receptor was obtained from a woman aged 18-29 years in a cohort exposed to, infected with or recovered from COVID-19 (not recorded which). The CDR3 coding sequence is TGTGCCAGCGCCCGGACTAGCGGGATGTACGAGCAGTACTTC. Protein product: CASARTSGMYEQYF.